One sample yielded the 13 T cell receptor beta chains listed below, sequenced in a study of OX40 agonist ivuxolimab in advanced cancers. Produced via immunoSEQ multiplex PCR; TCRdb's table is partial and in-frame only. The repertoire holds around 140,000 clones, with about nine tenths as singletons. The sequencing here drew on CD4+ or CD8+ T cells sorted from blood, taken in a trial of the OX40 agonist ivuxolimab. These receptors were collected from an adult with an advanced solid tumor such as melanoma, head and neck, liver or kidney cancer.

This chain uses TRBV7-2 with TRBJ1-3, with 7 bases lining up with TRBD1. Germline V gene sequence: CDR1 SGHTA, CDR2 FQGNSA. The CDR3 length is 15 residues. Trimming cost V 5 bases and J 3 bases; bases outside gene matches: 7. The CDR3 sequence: CASSPQGSGGNTIYF. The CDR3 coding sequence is TGTGCCAGCAGCCCACAGGGGTCCGGTGGAAACACCATATATTTT.

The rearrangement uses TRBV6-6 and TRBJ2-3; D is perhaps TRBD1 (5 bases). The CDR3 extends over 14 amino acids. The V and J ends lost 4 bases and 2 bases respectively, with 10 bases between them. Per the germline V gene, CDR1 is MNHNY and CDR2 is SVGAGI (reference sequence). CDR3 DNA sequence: TGTGCCAGCAGTTGGGGCTCAAACACAGATACGCAGTATTTT. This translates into CASSWGSNTDTQYF.

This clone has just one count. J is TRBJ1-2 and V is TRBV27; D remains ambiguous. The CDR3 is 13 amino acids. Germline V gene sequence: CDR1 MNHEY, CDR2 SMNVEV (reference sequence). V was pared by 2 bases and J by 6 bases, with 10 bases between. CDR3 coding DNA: TGTGCCAGCAGTTTAAACCAAGCGCATGGCTACACCTTC. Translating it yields CASSLNQAHGYTF.

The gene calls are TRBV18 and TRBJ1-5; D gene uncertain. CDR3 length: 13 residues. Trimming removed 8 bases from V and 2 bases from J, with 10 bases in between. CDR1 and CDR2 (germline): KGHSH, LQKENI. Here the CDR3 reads CASTAVGNQPQHF. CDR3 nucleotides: TGTGCCAGCACTGCAGTTGGCAATCAGCCCCAGCATTTT.

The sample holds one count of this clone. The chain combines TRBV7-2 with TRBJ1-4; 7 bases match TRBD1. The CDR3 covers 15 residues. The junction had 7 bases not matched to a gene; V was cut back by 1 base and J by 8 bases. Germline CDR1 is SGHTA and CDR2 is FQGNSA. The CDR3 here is CASSLERQGGEKLFF. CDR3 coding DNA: TGTGCCAGCAGCTTAGAACGACAGGGTGGGGAAAAACTGTTTTTT.

The CDR3: CASSSVGQGSHPSGNTIYF. CDR3 DNA: TGTGCCAGCAGCTCCGTGGGACAGGGAAGCCATCCCTCTGGAAACACCATATATTTT. This chain uses TRBV9 with TRBJ1-3; 9 nucleotides match TRBD1. The CDR3 consists of 19 residues. Germline CDR1 reads SGDLS; CDR2 reads YYNGEE. J gave up 0 bases and V 4 bases, and 14 bases lay outside the gene matches.

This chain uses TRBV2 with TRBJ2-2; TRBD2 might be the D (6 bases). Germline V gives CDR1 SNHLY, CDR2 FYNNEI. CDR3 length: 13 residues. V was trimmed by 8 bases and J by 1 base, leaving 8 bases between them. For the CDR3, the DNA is TGTGCCAGCTCGGGAGTGAACACCGGGGAGCTGTTTTTT. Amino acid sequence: CASSGVNTGELFF.

CDR3 DNA sequence: TGTGCCAGCAGCTGGGGACTAGCGGGAGGCGAGTTCTTC. Translating gives CASSWGLAGGEFF. The chain has TRBV7-2 and TRBJ2-1; 15 bases align to TRBD2. The J segment lost 14 bases and the V segment lost 4 bases, leaving 3 bases of the junction unmatched. CDR3 size: 13 residues. CDR1 SGHTA and CDR2 FQGNSA come from the germline V gene.

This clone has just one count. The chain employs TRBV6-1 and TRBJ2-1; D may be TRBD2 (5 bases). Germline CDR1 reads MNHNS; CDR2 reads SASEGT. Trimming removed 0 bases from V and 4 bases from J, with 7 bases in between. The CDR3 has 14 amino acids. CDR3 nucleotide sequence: TGTGCCAGCAGTGAAGCCGGCGGGTACAATGAGCAGTTCTTC. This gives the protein CASSEAGGYNEQFF.

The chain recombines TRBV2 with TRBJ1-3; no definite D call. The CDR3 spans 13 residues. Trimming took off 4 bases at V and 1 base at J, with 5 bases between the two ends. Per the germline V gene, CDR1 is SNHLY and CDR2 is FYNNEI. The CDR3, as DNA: TGTGCCAGCAGTGGACCTTCTGGAAACACCATATATTTT. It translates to CASSGPSGNTIYF. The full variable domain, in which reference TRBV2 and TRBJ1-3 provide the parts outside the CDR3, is EPEVTQTPSHQVTQMGQEVILRCVPISNHLYFYWYRQILGQKVEFLVSFYNNEISEKSEIFDDQFSVERPDGSNFTLKIRSTKLEDSAMYFCASSGPSGNTIYFGEGSWLTVV.

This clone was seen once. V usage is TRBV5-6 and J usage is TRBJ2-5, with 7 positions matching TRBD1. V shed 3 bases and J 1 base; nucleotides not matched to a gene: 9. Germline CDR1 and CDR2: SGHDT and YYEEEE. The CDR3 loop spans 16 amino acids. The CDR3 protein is CASSSAWTGLQETQYF. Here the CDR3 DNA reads TGTGCCAGCAGCTCTGCTTGGACAGGCCTCCAAGAGACCCAGTACTTC.

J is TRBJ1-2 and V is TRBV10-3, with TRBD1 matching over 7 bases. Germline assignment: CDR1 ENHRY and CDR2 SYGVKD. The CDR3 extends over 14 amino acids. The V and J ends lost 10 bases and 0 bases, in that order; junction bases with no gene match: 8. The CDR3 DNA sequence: TGTGCCACGACAGGGATAGTCTCTAACTATGGCTACACCTTC. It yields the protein CATTGIVSNYGYTF.

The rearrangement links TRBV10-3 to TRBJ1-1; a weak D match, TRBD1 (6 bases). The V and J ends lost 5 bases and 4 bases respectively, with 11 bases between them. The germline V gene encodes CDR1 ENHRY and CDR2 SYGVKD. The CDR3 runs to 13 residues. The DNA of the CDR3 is TGTGCCATCAGTTCAACAGGGTCCACTGAAGCTTTCTTT. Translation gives CAISSTGSTEAFF.